One sample yielded the 2 T cell receptor beta chains listed below, sequenced in a study of blood T cell repertoires in COVID-19. Generated by immunoSEQ multiplex PCR, the TCRdb table keeps only in-frame clones and is missing some. The table has about 120,000 clones, around 90% seen once; the top ten hold 3.8%. Sequencing was carried out using peripheral blood. Every receptor here comes from a woman aged 60-70 years with COVID-19, enrolled during active disease.

The chain joins TRBV7-2 to TRBJ2-1; no firm D call. The CDR3 sequence is 14 residues long. V was pared by 1 base and J by 3 bases, with 7 bases between. CDR1 and CDR2 (germline): SGHTA, FQGNSA. The CDR3 sequence: CASSLDLSYNEQFF. CDR3 bases: TGTGCCAGCAGCTTAGACCTGAGCTACAATGAGCAGTTCTTC. The full variable domain, completed using reference TRBV7-2 and TRBJ2-1, is GAGVSQSPSNKVTEKGKDVELRCDPISGHTALYWYRQSLGQGLEFLIYFQGNSAPDKSGLPSDRFSAERTGGSVSTLTIQRTQQEDSAVYLCASSLDLSYNEQFFGPGTRLTVL.

The chain's CDR3 is CASSFGLAGADTQYF. The CDR3 region has the DNA TGCGCCAGCAGCTTCGGACTAGCGGGGGCAGATACGCAGTATTTT. V is TRBV4-1 and J is TRBJ2-3, with TRBD2 matching 13 bases. CDR1 is MGHRA and CDR2 is YSYEKL in the germline V gene. The junction had 3 bases not matched to a gene; V was cut back by 5 bases and J by 4 bases. The CDR3 is 15 amino acids.